This T cell receptor beta chain was captured in a study of T cell repertoires in cytomegalovirus infection. The wider study: Public signatures in TCR beta pointed to CMV infection and matching HLA type.

Each CDR3 protein gets one entry after TCRdb re-called the reads with MiXCR. This sample has roughly 300,000 distinct CDR3 sequences, with around 25% found just once. The V gene's germline CDR1 is LGHDT and CDR2 YNNKEL (reference sequence). After removal of 4 bases from V and 0 bases from J, the junction contained 6 bases not matched to a gene. The CDR3 runs to 16 residues. The source of this sequence is a human donor in good health (CMV status not recorded). Some clones in this sample may be carry-over from other donors' samples. The chain couples TRBV3-1 to TRBJ2-1; 7 positions match TRBD2. Sequencing was done on a sample of PBMCs. The CDR3, as DNA: TGTGCCAGCAGCCGCCTCTGGACTAGCTCCTACAATGAGCAGTTCTTC. Its translation is CASSRLWTSSYNEQFF.